This is a list of T cell receptor beta chains from one sample in a study of blood T cell repertoires in COVID-19. Only in-frame clones appear in the TCRdb table, and some are missing; sequencing was by immunoSEQ multiplex PCR. The repertoire has more than 250,000 clones, roughly 85% of them found once; the top ten carry 5.5% to 6%. The source material was PBMCs or T cells enriched from blood (not recorded which). The origin of the receptors is a woman aged 25 to 45 who had recovered from COVID-19. Both conserved end residues are part of each CDR3. A D gene is named only where the DNA matches it firmly. Some rows mark clone size as missing; the rest say once, few, many or name a class of expanded clone.

TGTGCCAGCAGTTTTCTAAACTATGGCTACACCTTC CASSFLNYGYTF - TRBV12-3/TRBV12-4 - TRBJ1-2
TGTGCCAGCAGCTTGGGTAGCGGGCTCATCTCTGGGGCCAACGTCCTGACTTTC CASSLGSGLISGANVLTF TRBD2 TRBV5-4 - TRBJ2-6
TGTGCCAGCAGCCAAGAGGGGGGTATGGGTGAAAAACTGTTTTTT CASSQEGGMGEKLFF - TRBV3-1/TRBV3-2 - TRBJ1-4
TGCAGCGTTGGGACCTCGAGAGCGGGGGGAACCGAGCAGTACTTC CSVGTSRAGGTEQYF TRBD2 TRBV29-1 - TRBJ2-7
TGTGCCAGCAGTTTTCAGGGGGTAGAGACCCAGTACTTC CASSFQGVETQYF TRBD1 TRBV27 - TRBJ2-5
TGTGCCAGCAGCCGCGGTGACAATCAGCCCCAGCATTTT CASSRGDNQPQHF - TRBV7-6 - TRBJ1-5
TGTGCCTGGAACCCGGGACAGGGGTTTTACTATGGCTACACCTTC CAWNPGQGFYYGYTF TRBD1 TRBV30 - TRBJ1-2
TGTGCCAGCAGCTTATCGGACAGACCTTACGAGCAGTACTTC CASSLSDRPYEQYF - TRBV7-9 - TRBJ2-7
TGTGCCAGTAGAATCACAGGGTCGGGCAACACCATATATTTT CASRITGSGNTIYF - TRBV19 - TRBJ1-3
TGTGCCAGCAGGCGGACAGAACTTAACACCGGGGAGCTGTTTTTT CASRRTELNTGELFF - TRBV5-8 - TRBJ2-2
TGTGCCAGCAGCCTCGCTCTTACAGGGGGACCTGCCCGGGCTTTCTTT CASSLALTGGPARAFF TRBD1 TRBV4-2 - TRBJ1-1
TGTGCCAGCAGCTTCCTGACAGCTGCCTCTGGAAACACCATATATTTT CASSFLTAASGNTIYF - TRBV7-2 - TRBJ1-3
TGTGCCAGCAGTTTAGGGACAGGGGGGAATCAGCCCCAGCATTTT CASSLGTGGNQPQHF TRBD1 TRBV27 - TRBJ1-5
TGCGCCAGCAGCCCGCCGGGTGGTAGCGGGGTTGTAGAGACCCAGTACTTC CASSPPGGSGVVETQYF TRBD2 TRBV5-1 once TRBJ2-5
TGTGCCAGCAGTGAGATAGCCCAGCGGGGCACAGATACGCAGTATTTT CASSEIAQRGTDTQYF - TRBV6-1 - TRBJ2-3
TGCAGCGTGCATACAGGTGGCTATGGCTACACCTTC CSVHTGGYGYTF - TRBV29-1 - TRBJ1-2
TGTGCCAGCAGCGGGACTAGCGGGGGGGCCGTCACGCAGTATTTT CASSGTSGGAVTQYF TRBD2 TRBV9 once TRBJ2-3
TGCGCCAGCAGCCAAGAAGGGCTGCTGGGGGCGGCGAACACTGAAGCTTTCTTT CASSQEGLLGAANTEAFF - TRBV4-1 - TRBJ1-1
TGTGCCAGCAGCGACAGGCTGAATGAAAAACTGTTTTTT CASSDRLNEKLFF - TRBV7-9 few TRBJ1-4
TGTGCCAGCAGTTACGCGGCAGGGCCCCTCCACTTT CASSYAAGPLHF - TRBV6-5 - TRBJ1-6
TGTGCCAGCAGCCTTCAGGAACCCCCCGGACATTTCTTGGAGACCCAGTACTTC CASSLQEPPGHFLETQYF - TRBV7-9 few TRBJ2-5
TGCAGTGCTAGTTTACAGGTGGATCAGCCCCAGCATTTT CSASLQVDQPQHF - TRBV20-1 - TRBJ1-5
TGCAGTGCTAGTCCGCACATGAACACTGAAGCTTTCTTT CSASPHMNTEAFF - TRBV20-1 - TRBJ1-1
TGTGCCAGTAGTCCCAACAGCCCCCTAGCGAGCTACACCTTC CASSPNSPLASYTF - TRBV19 once TRBJ1-2
TGCGCCAGCAGTCCAGACATCTTCGAGCAGTACTTC CASSPDIFEQYF - TRBV10-1 - TRBJ2-7
TGTGCCAGTACCCCGGGGACAGTCGGGGGCTACACCTTC CASTPGTVGGYTF TRBD1 TRBV19 - TRBJ1-2
TGTGCCAGCAGCTTGGATATTACCCAGGGAAAATACAATGAGCAGTTCTTC CASSLDITQGKYNEQFF - TRBV5-4 - TRBJ2-1
TGTGCCAGCAGCCTAGACGGTGCAACTAATGAAAAACTGTTTTTT CASSLDGATNEKLFF - TRBV2 few TRBJ1-4
TGTGCCAGCAGCTTTAATCAGGGCCAGCAGCCCCAGCATTTT CASSFNQGQQPQHF - TRBV7-8 - TRBJ1-5
TGTGCCAGAAGCCCCGCCTCCTTTAGGGGGCGTACGGCCAAAAACATTCAGTACTTC CARSPASFRGRTAKNIQYF TRBD1 TRBV5-3 once TRBJ2-4
TGTGCCAGCAGCTCCGCAGGGGACACTGAAGCTTTCTTT CASSSAGDTEAFF - TRBV7-3 - TRBJ1-1
TGTGCCAGCAGCCCGCGGGACAGGTTGGACAATGAGCAGTTCTTC CASSPRDRLDNEQFF TRBD1 TRBV11-2 - TRBJ2-1
TGTGCCAGCAGCCAAGACTTGGGCAGGGGGGATTCACCCCTCCACTTT CASSQDLGRGDSPLHF TRBD1 TRBV3-1/TRBV3-2 - TRBJ1-6